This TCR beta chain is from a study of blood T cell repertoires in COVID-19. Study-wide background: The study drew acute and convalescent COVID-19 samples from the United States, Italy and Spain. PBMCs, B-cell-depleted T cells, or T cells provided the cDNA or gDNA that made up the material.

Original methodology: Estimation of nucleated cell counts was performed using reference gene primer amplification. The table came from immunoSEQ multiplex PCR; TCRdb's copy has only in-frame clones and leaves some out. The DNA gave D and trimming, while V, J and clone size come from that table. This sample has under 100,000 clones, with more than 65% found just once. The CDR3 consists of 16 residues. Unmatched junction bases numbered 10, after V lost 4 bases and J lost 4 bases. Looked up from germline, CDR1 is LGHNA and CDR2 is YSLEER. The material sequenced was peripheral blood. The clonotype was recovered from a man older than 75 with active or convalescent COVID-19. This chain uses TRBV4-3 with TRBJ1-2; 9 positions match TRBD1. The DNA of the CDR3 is TGCGCCAGCAGCCTTAACGCCCGGGACAGGGCCTATGGCTACACCTTC. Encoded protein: CASSLNARDRAYGYTF.